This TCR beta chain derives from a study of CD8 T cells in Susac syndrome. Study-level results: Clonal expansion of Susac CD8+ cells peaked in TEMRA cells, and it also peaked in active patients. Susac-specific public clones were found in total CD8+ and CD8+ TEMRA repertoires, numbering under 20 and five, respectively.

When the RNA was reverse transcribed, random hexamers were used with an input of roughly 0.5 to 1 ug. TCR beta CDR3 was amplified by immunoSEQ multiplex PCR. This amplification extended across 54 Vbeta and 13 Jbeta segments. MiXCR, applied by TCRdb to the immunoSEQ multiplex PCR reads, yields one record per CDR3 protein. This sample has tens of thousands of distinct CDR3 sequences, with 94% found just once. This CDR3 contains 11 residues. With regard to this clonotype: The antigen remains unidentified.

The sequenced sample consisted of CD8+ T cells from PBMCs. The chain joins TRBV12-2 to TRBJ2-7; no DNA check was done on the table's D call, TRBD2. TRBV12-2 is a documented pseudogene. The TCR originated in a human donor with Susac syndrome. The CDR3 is CASLLGRAQYF. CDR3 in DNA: TGTGCAAGTCTCCTTGGGAGGGCGCAGTACTTC.